The following is a T cell receptor beta chain sequence with its context. In the authors' methods: Cell counts per sample came from amplifying reference gene primers. Profiling relied on immunoSEQ multiplex PCR, and the TCRdb table lists in-frame clones only, not all of them. From that table come the V and J calls and clone size; the DNA was used to work out D and trimming. The sample holds about 160,000 clones, approximately 90% seen once. The germline V gene encodes CDR1 SEHNR and CDR2 FQNEAQ (reference sequence). V lost 5 bases, J lost 4 bases, and 12 bases lay in between. The CDR3 runs to 15 residues. These data belong to a study of blood T cell repertoires in COVID-19. Whole-study context: The origin of the acute and convalescent COVID-19 samples was the United States, Italy and Spain. PBMCs, B-cell-depleted T cells, or T cells provided the cDNA or gDNA that made up the material.

This chain uses TRBV7-9 with TRBJ1-6; a weak D match, TRBD1 (5 bases). This receptor was taken from a man aged 18 to 29 with acute or convalescent COVID-19. Input material: peripheral blood. The CDR3 nucleotides are TGTGCCAGCAGCCCGGGAGACAGTTATAATTCACCCCTCCACTTT. This encodes CASSPGDSYNSPLHF.